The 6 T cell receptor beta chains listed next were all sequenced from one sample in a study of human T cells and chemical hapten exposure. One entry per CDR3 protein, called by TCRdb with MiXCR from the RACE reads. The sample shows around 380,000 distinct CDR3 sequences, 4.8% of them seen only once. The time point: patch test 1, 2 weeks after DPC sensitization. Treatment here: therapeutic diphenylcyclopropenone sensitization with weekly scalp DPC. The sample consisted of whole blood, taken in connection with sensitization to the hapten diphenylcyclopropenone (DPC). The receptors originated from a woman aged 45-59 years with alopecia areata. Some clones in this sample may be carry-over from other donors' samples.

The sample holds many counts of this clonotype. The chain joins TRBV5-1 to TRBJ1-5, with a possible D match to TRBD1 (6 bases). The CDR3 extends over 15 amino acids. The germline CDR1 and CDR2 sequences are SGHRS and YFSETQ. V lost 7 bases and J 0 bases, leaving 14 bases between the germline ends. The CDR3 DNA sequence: TGCGCCAGCTCCGAGACAGGTGATAGCAATCAGCCCCAGCATTTT. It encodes CASSETGDSNQPQHF.

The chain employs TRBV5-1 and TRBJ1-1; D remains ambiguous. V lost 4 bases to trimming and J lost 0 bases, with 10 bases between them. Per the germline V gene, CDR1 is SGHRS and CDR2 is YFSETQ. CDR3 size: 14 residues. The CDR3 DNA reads TGCGCCAGCAGCGTGGATGTTATGAACACTGAAGCTTTCTTT. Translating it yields CASSVDVMNTEAFF.

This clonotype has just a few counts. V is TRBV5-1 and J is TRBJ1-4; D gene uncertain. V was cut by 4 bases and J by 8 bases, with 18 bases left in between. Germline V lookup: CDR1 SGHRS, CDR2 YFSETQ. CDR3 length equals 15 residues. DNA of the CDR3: TGCGCCAGCAGCCGACTAAAGAGTGGGGAAGAAAAACTGTTTTTT. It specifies CASSRLKSGEEKLFF.

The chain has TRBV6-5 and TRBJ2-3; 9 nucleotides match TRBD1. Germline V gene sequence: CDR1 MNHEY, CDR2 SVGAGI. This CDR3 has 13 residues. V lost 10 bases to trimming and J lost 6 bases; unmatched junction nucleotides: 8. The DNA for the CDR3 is TGTGCCACCAAGGGGACAGGGTTTGATACGCAGTATTTT. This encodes CATKGTGFDTQYF.

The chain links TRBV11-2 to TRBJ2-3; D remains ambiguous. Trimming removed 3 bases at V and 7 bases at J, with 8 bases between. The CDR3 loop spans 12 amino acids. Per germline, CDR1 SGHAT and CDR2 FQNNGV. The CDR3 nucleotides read TGTGCCAGCAGCTTCTCCTCAAATACGCAGTATTTT. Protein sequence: CASSFSSNTQYF.

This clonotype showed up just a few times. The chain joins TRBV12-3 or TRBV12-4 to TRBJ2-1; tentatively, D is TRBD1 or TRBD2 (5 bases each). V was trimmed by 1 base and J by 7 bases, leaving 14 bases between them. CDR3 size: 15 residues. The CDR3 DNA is TGTGCCAGCAGTTTAGGTGGGGGAGAACGAAATGAGCAGTTCTTC. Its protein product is CASSLGGGERNEQFF.